This T cell receptor (beta chain) was captured in a study of shared clonotypes between healthy human individuals (dated by TCRdb to 2020 to 2021). Regarding the complete study: The cohort comprised a couple of women and a few men aged 18 to 49 years. For each donor, CD4 naive and CD4 memory were each run on three plates, CD8 naive on two plates, and CD8 memory on one plate. The study deeply sequenced blood TCR repertoires of several healthy adults to estimate repertoire size and the extent of clonotype sharing between individuals. Different laboratories and diverse techniques were used to prepare libraries and sequence TCR repertoires, to increase sequencing depth and limit assay-specific biases. Each donor's leukapheresis produced roughly between roughly 0.9 and 9 billion PBMCs.

A remark on this clone: Its antigen is still unknown. Base qualities are not recorded, but no much larger clone differs from it by a single base.

Using the deep immunoSEQ assay, multiplex PCR amplified TCR CDR3 regions from genomic DNA. Genomic DNA extracted from each cell subset was distributed evenly over all wells of several immunoSEQ 96-well plates, and each plate served as one replicate. Each replicate PCR for sorted subsets received around 0.2 ug genomic DNA, equal to about 30,000 T cell genomes. Purified libraries were quantified with a Qubit 3.0 fluorometer, sized on a Bioanalyzer 2100, and re-quantified with the KAPA Library Quantification kit. Every immunoSEQ 96-well plate was sequenced on a dedicated single-read 150-cycle Illumina NextSeq 550 flow cell. Regarding the original processing steps: Because only junctional sequences without quality scores were contained in the immunoSEQ output, filtering matching that applied to full-length reads could not be performed. Sequences were annotated with PyIR, a Python wrapper for IgBLAST v1.9, using IMGT germline references to assign V/J genes and CDR3. Reads were removed for weak V/J assignments (E-value above 1e-6), missing CDR3, stop codons, out-of-frame junctions, or ambiguous translated residues. A V3J clonotype was defined by an identical inferred V gene, J gene, and CDR3 amino acid sequence. Percentage overlap between repertoires was computed as shared unique clonotypes divided by the size of the smaller repertoire. Three approaches were used to assess repertoire richness: RTK rarefaction, the Chao1 estimator, and Recon v2.1 estimates of unobserved clonotypes. OLGA was used to compute generation probabilities for all TCRbeta clonotypes that the gDNA method yielded from several donors. TCRdb mirrors the immuneACCESS table, restricted to in-frame sequences. Some clones are absent from its copies; in checked studies, under half trace to an unresolved V gene, and the reason for the others is unknown. V and J calls and clone size are given by that table; D and trimming were obtained from the DNA. A total of a few million clones appear in this sample, 93% of them only once. 1.5% to 2% of the sample belongs to the ten largest clones.

CD8 naive samples were obtained by positive selection for CCR7 among CD45RO-negative cells, yielding a CD45RA+CCR7+ population from which TemRA cells were excluded. Healthy HIV-negative adults with no recently reported acute infections or vaccinations were included as donors. Every donor was a Caucasian adult residing in Nashville, Tennessee, USA. After blood collection by leukapheresis, PBMCs were isolated using Ficoll-Histopaque density gradient centrifugation and then cryopreserved in the vapor phase of liquid nitrogen. Purity and quantity of every magnetically sorted T cell population were checked by analytical flow cytometry. Each sorted fraction had its genomic DNA isolated and then quantified by UV absorbance on a Nanodrop 2000c. V ends up 6 bases short and J 2 bases short, with an unmatched junction base count of 12. The CDR3 runs 18 residues from the cysteine to the phenylalanine. The kept DNA is CDR3 alone, 54 bases in frame from the first base. From a lookup of the germline V gene, CDR1 and CDR2 are SNHLY and FYNNEI.

What the authors observed across the whole study: Even with the large sequencing depth, rarefaction of the sorted-subset datasets indicated that sequencing was incomplete. Because the study included only a small number of donors, the genetic and exposure-history diversity represented was limited. Compared with non-shared clonotypes, clonotypes shared by all four sorted-subset donors had higher generation probabilities. Pairwise subsampling indicated that sequencing depth was expected to affect the degree of clonotype sharing among donors. Only blood was sampled, and tissue TCR repertoires likely differ from those in blood. Estimated clonotype richness was generally larger for naive than for memory subsets. About 5% of naive CD4, around 4% of naive CD8, approximately 2.2% of memory CD4, and approximately 0.39% of memory CD8 clonotypes were shared across several donors.

The sequenced sample was naive CD8+ T cells from PBMCs. This specimen's cell subset or site label, interpreted: CD45RA+CCR7+. The sequence joins TRBV2 to TRBJ2-3, with TRBD2 matching 12 junction bases. This receptor was obtained from a man younger than 30 in good health. Some clones in this sample may be carry-over from other donors' samples. The DNA is TGTGCCAGCAGCGCAAGCCCAGGACTAGCGGGGTTCACAGATACGCAGTATTTT. Its amino acids are CASSASPGLAGFTDTQYF.